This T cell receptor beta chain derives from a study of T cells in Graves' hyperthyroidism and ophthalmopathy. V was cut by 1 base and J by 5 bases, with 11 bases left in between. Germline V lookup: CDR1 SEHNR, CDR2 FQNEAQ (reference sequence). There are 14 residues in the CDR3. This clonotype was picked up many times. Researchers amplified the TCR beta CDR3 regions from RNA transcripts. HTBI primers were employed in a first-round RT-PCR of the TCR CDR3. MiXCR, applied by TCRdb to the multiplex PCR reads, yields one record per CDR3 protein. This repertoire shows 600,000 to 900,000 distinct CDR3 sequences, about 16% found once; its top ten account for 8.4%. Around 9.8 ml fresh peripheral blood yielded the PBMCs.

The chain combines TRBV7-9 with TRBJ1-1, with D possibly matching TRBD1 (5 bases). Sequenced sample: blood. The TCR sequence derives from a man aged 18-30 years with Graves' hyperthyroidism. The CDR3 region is CASSLVGVRTEAFF. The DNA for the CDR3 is TGTGCCAGCAGCTTAGTAGGGGTGAGGACTGAAGCTTTCTTT.